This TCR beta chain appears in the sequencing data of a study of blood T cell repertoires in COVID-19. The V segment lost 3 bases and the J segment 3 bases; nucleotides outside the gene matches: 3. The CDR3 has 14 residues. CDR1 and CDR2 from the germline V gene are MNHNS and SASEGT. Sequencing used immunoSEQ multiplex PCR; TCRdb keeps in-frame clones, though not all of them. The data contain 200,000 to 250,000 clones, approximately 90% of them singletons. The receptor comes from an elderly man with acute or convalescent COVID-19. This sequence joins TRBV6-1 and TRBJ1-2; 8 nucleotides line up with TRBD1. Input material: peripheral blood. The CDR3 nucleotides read TGTGCCAGCAGTGAGCAGGGGGCTGACTATGGCTACACCTTC. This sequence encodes CASSEQGADYGYTF.